This T cell receptor (beta chain) was observed in a study of esophageal squamous cell carcinoma under preoperative chemotherapy. In the study overall: TCR repertoires were profiled from both peripheral blood T cells and tumor-infiltrating lymphocytes.

TCRdb fed the PCR reads into MiXCR, producing one record per CDR3 protein. The sample contains 32,000 or so distinct CDR3 sequences, around 50% of which appear only once. Time point: after preoperative PTX-NDP chemotherapy. This clonotype came up many times. The sequence came from a human donor with esophageal squamous cell carcinoma. The donor label of this sample is uncertain. The specimen was obtained from a patient given preoperative chemotherapy.

This chain's CDR3 is CATSQGKTQYF. As DNA, the CDR3 is TGTGCCACCTCGCAGGGGAAGACCCAGTACTTC. V usage is TRBV6-2 or TRBV6-3 and J usage is TRBJ2-5; a possible D gene is TRBD1 (6 bases). This CDR3 region has 11 residues. Looked up from germline, CDR1 is MNHEY and CDR2 is SVGEGT. Trimming pared 10 bases from V and 6 bases from J, leaving 12 bases between.